The T cell receptor (beta chain) described here comes from a study of blood T cells in healthy people across ages. Study results and caveats: Diversity was estimated from one million T cells, and these estimates were considered underestimates. Per million T cells, the diversity of TCR beta decreased roughly linearly as age advanced.

The CDR3 spans 17 residues. Germline-derived CDR1 and CDR2 are SGDLS and YYNGEE. On this clonotype itself: Its antigen is not identified.

Next came a second PCR, run for roughly 7 to 12 cycles, which used a sample-barcoded 5' primer along with a J-beta primer mix. TCRdb reanalysed the 5' RACE reads using MiXCR and keeps one entry per CDR3 protein. The data show 780,000 or so distinct CDR3 sequences, with roughly three fifths seen just once and more than 25% held by the top ten. The TCR comes from a man aged 35-49 years in good health. The chain employs TRBV9 and TRBJ2-4, with 13 bases aligning to TRBD2. The DNA end favors TRBJ2-7, so the J call may be wrong. The sample taken for sequencing was blood. CDR3 DNA sequence: TGTGCCAGCAGCGAACAAGTCGGACTAGCGGGAGATCGCGAGCAGTACTTC. Its translation is CASSEQVGLAGDREQYF.